Below, 20 T cell receptor beta chains from the same sample are listed, as sequenced in a study of blood T cell repertoires in COVID-19. Assay used: immunoSEQ multiplex PCR; TCRdb lists only in-frame clones, some missing. The sample includes 200,000 to 250,000 clones, 84% of them seen just once. Input material: peripheral blood. These receptors all stem from a woman aged 45-65 years with active or convalescent COVID-19.

Only a few counts were recorded for this clone. J is TRBJ2-5 and V is TRBV2; perhaps TRBD1 as D (6 bases). The V end was cut by 6 bases, the J end by 1 base, with 15 bases between. CDR3 length equals 15 residues. From germline, CDR1 is SNHLY and CDR2 FYNNEI. CDR3 amino acids: CASRDSLGGQETQYF. In DNA form, the CDR3 reads TGTGCCAGCAGGGATTCCCTAGGGGGCCAAGAGACCCAGTACTTC.

This CDR3 reads CASSDQTDTQYF. The CDR3 DNA reads as TGTGCCAGCAGTGACCAGACAGATACGCAGTATTTT. V usage is TRBV2 and J usage is TRBJ2-3, with D unresolved. CDR1 and CDR2 from the germline V gene are SNHLY and FYNNEI. The CDR3 length is 12 residues. The germline V and J ends were trimmed by 3 bases and 3 bases, with 4 bases remaining between them.

The table lists this clone with a few counts. The rearrangement uses TRBV15 and TRBJ1-1, with a possible D match to TRBD1 (6 bases). The V end lost 5 bases, the J end lost 1 base, and 17 bases lay between the germline ends. The length of the CDR3 is 16 residues. From germline, CDR1 is LNHNV and CDR2 YYDKDF (reference sequence). CDR3 protein: CATSSSPRTANTEAFF. The CDR3 DNA sequence: TGTGCCACCAGCTCCTCGCCCAGGACAGCGAACACTGAAGCTTTCTTT.

This clone came up a few times. DNA of the CDR3: TGTGCCAGCAGGAAGCTTGGGACAGCGAACACCGGGGAGCTGTTTTTT. Amino acid sequence: CASRKLGTANTGELFF. The chain employs TRBV5-4 and TRBJ2-2, with 7 bases lining up with TRBD1. The V and J ends lost 5 bases and 0 bases, in that order; junction bases with no gene match: 7. The CDR3 sequence is 16 residues long. Germline assignment: CDR1 SGHNT and CDR2 YYREEE (reference sequence).

This chain links TRBV5-5 with TRBJ1-5; no firm D call. Trimming cost V 0 bases and J 9 bases, with 10 bases left between them. The CDR3 loop spans 13 amino acids. In germline, CDR1 is SGHKS, CDR2 YYEKEE (reference sequence). CDR3: CASSLDQVRPQHF. The CDR3, as DNA: TGTGCCAGCAGCTTGGACCAGGTTAGGCCCCAGCATTTT. Full variable domain (rest looked up from reference TRBV5-5 and TRBJ1-5): DAGVTQSPTHLIKTRGQQVTLRCSPISGHKSVSWYQQVLGQGPQFIFQYYEKEERGRGNFPDRFSARQFPNYSSELNVNALLLGDSALYLCASSLDQVRPQHFGDGTRLSIL.

This clone was recorded once. The chain has TRBV7-9 and TRBJ1-1; D unresolved. CDR1 and CDR2 (germline): SEHNR, FQNEAQ (reference sequence). The CDR3 covers 15 residues. V lost 5 bases and J lost 6, with 19 bases in between. CDR3 protein: CASSPHRELLPEAFF. The CDR3 DNA is TGTGCCAGCAGCCCCCATCGGGAGCTTCTGCCTGAAGCTTTCTTT.

The chain recombines TRBV6-5 with TRBJ1-1; 9 nucleotides line up with TRBD1. The ends lost 5 bases at V and 5 bases at J; junction bases unmatched: 9. The CDR3 is 15 residues long. The germline gives CDR1 MNHEY, CDR2 SVGAGI. The CDR3 nucleotides read TGTGCCAGCAGTCGACCGACAGGGGGTAGGACTGAAGCTTTCTTT. Protein product: CASSRPTGGRTEAFF.

The chain carries TRBV5-4 and TRBJ1-2; D remains unclear. Germline V gene data show CDR1 as SGHNT and CDR2 as YYREEE (reference sequence). The CDR3 spans 14 residues. V gave up 4 bases and J gave up 8 bases, with 18 bases separating them. CDR3 sequence reads: CASSRFVAGLGYTF. The CDR3 DNA sequence: TGTGCCAGCAGCCGTTTCGTTGCAGGTTTGGGCTACACCTTC.

This clone was seen only a few times. The CDR3 sequence is CASSSGTTSYQETQYF. The CDR3 coding sequence is TGTGCCAGCAGCTCCGGGACTACTTCGTACCAAGAGACCCAGTACTTC. The chain uses TRBV7-2 and TRBJ2-5; 7 nucleotides line up with TRBD2. The trim removed 4 bases at V and 0 bases at J, leaving 8 bases unmatched. CDR1 SGHTA and CDR2 FQGNSA come from the germline V gene. There are 16 residues in the CDR3. Full variable domain (rest looked up from reference TRBV7-2 and TRBJ2-5): GAGVSQSPSNKVTEKGKDVELRCDPISGHTALYWYRQSLGQGLEFLIYFQGNSAPDKSGLPSDRFSAERTGGSVSTLTIQRTQQEDSAVYLCASSSGTTSYQETQYFGPGTRLLVL.

Turning to this clone: A read error may account for a junction end that differs from germline. V usage is TRBV7-9 and J usage is TRBJ1-1, with 7 bases aligning to TRBD1. Germline V lookup: CDR1 SEHNR, CDR2 FQNEAQ (reference sequence). This CDR3 has 14 amino acids. CDR3 DNA sequence: TGCCTGGGACAGCCCCCGAACCAAAACACTGAAGCTTTCTTT. This encodes CLGQPPNQNTEAFF.

The chain employs TRBV5-5 and TRBJ2-7, with D perhaps matching TRBD1 (6 bases). Germline V gene sequence: CDR1 SGHKS, CDR2 YYEKEE (reference sequence). The CDR3 consists of 15 residues. Trimming took off 1 base at V and 2 bases at J, with 13 bases between the two ends. Here the CDR3 DNA reads TGTGCCAGCAGCTTGCGGGCAGGGGCGGCCTACGAGCAGTACGTC. It encodes CASSLRAGAAYEQYV.

The chain is built from TRBV12-5 and TRBJ1-5, with D possibly matching TRBD1 (5 bases). Trimming left V 4 bases short and J 0 bases short, with 13 bases between. The CDR3 sequence is 16 residues long. The germline V gene has CDR1 LGHNT and CDR2 FRNRAP. Here the CDR3 DNA reads TGTGCTAGTGGTTGCGGGGACGGACCTAGCAATCAGCCCCAGCATTTT. Protein: CASGCGDGPSNQPQHF. Full variable domain (missing parts from reference TRBV12-5 and TRBJ1-5): DARVTQTPRHKVTEMGQEVTMRCQPILGHNTVFWYRQTMMQGLELLAYFRNRAPLDDSGMPKDRFSAEMPDATLATLKIQPSEPRDSAVYFCASGCGDGPSNQPQHFGDGTRLSIL.

The chain recombines TRBV6-5 with TRBJ1-1; unclear D gene. Trimming cost V 6 bases and J 3 bases, with 11 bases left between them. The germline V gene encodes CDR1 MNHEY and CDR2 SVGAGI. CDR3 size: 13 residues. CDR3 DNA: TGTGCCAGCAGCCGGGGAAAGGACACTGAAGCTTTCTTT. Amino acid sequence: CASSRGKDTEAFF.

This clone was seen a few times. This chain uses TRBV15 with TRBJ2-1; 8 bases line up with TRBD2. The CDR3 has 14 amino acids. Germline CDR1 is LNHNV and CDR2 is YYDKDF (reference sequence). V shed 7 bases, J shed 6 bases, and the junction held 8 bases outside the gene matches. Here the CDR3 DNA reads TGTGCCACCAAAGCGGGAGATAGGAGCAATGAGCAGTTCTTC. Translated: CATKAGDRSNEQFF.

The chain links TRBV9 to TRBJ2-4; 10 positions match TRBD1. CDR1 SGDLS and CDR2 YYNGEE come from the germline V gene. The CDR3 consists of 15 residues. Trimming at V came to 3 bases and at J to 7 bases, leaving 7 bases not matched to a gene. This CDR3 is CASSAETGGANIQYF. CDR3 bases: TGTGCCAGCAGCGCTGAGACAGGGGGCGCGAACATTCAGTACTTC.

CDR3 sequence reads: CASRVPSGGDEQFF. CDR3 DNA: TGTGCCAGCCGGGTCCCTAGCGGAGGGGATGAGCAGTTCTTC. This rearrangement joins TRBV2 to TRBJ2-1; TRBD2 agrees at 7 bases. Germline V gene data show CDR1 as SNHLY and CDR2 as FYNNEI. The CDR3 runs to 14 residues. The J segment lost 8 bases and the V segment lost 8 bases, leaving 12 bases of the junction unmatched. The full variable domain, with the rest looked up from reference TRBV2 and TRBJ2-1, is EPEVTQTPSHQVTQMGQEVILRCVPISNHLYFYWYRQILGQKVEFLVSFYNNEISEKSEIFDDQFSVERPDGSNFTLKIRSTKLEDSAMYFCASRVPSGGDEQFFGPGTRLTVL.

This clone was picked up one time. Here the CDR3 DNA reads TGTGCCAGCAGTTTATTGGCGGTCCGGGACTCCAACGGAGGCTACACCTTC. Its protein product is CASSLLAVRDSNGGYTF. The chain combines TRBV28 with TRBJ1-2; weak D call: TRBD1 (5 bases). Germline CDR1 is MDHEN and CDR2 is SYDVKM. The CDR3 extends over 17 amino acids. Trimming removed 1 base at V and 8 bases at J, with 23 bases between.

The rearrangement joins TRBV19 to TRBJ1-5; D may be TRBD1 (6 bases). V lost 3 bases to trimming and J lost 0 bases, with 12 bases between them. Germline V CDR1 and CDR2: LNHDA, SQIVND (reference sequence). CDR3 length equals 16 residues. The CDR3 spells CASSMLADSSNQPQHF. The DNA of the CDR3 is TGTGCCAGTAGTATGCTCGCGGACAGTAGCAATCAGCCCCAGCATTTT.

The chain has TRBV11-2 and TRBJ1-2, with a tentative D call TRBD1 (5 bases). Germline V gene lookup returns CDR1 SGHAT and CDR2 FQNNGV. Between the trimmed V and J ends, which lost 1 base and 10 bases, there was a span of 16 bases. The CDR3 is 14 residues long. This chain's CDR3 is CASSLVRITGDYTF. As DNA, the CDR3 is TGTGCCAGCAGCTTAGTGCGTATCACAGGTGACTACACCTTC.

V and J are TRBV4-1 and TRBJ1-6; D unclear. V lost 3 bases and J 10 bases, leaving 13 bases between the germline ends. The germline CDR1 and CDR2 sequences are MGHRA and YSYEKL. The CDR3 totals 14 residues. The CDR3: CASSHSPPGSPLHF. The CDR3 region has the DNA TGCGCCAGCAGCCATTCCCCTCCAGGCTCACCCCTCCACTTT.